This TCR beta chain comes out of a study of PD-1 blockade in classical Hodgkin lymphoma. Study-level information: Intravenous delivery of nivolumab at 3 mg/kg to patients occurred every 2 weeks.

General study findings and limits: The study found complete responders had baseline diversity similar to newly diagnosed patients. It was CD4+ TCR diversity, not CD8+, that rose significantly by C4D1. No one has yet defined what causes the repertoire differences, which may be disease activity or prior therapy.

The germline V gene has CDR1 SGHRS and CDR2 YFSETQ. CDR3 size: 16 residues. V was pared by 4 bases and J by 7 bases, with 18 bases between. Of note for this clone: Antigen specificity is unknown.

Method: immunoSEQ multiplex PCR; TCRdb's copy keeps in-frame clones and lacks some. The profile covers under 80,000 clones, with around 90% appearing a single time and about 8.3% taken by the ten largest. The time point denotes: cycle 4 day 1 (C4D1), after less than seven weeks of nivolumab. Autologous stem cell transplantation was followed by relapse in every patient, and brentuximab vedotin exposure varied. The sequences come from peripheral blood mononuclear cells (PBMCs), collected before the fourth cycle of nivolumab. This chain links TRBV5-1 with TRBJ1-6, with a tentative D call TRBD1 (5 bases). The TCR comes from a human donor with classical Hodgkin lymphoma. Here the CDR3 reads CASSLTAGTGNSPLHF. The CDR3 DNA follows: TGCGCCAGCAGCCTGACGGCGGGGACGGGGAATTCACCCCTCCACTTT.